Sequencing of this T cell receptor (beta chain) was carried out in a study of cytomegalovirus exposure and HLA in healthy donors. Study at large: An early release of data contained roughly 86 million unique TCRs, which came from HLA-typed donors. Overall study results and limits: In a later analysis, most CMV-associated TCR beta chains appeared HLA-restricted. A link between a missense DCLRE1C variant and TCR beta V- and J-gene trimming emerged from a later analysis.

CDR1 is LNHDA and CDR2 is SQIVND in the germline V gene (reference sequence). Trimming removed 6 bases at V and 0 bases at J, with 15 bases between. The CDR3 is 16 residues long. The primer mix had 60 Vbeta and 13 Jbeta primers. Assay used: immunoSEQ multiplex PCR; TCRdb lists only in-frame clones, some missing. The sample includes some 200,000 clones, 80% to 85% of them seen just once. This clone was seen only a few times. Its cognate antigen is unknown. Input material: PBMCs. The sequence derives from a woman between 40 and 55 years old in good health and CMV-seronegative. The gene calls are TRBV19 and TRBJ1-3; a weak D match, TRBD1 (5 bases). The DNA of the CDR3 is TGTGCCAGTAGCAACAGGTATTCGAACTCTGGAAACACCATATATTTT. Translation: CASSNRYSNSGNTIYF.